This T cell receptor (beta chain) is drawn from a study of blood T cells in healthy people across ages. Alongside a J-beta primer mix, a sample-barcoded 5' primer served in a second PCR lasting about 7 to 12 cycles. Using its own MiXCR run on the 5' RACE reads, TCRdb lists one record per CDR3 protein. This table holds about 1.6 million distinct CDR3 sequences, around 35% found once. This CDR3 contains 16 residues. J gave up 5 bases and V 2 bases, and 8 bases lay outside the gene matches. The clonotype originates from a woman aged 25-40 years in good health. Sequencing used blood. V gene TRBV12-3 or TRBV12-4 combines with J gene TRBJ2-3; 9 positions match TRBD2. CDR3 nucleotides: TGTGCCAGCAGTTTATGGAGCGGGGGGTTTAGAGATACGCAGTATTTT. Translation gives CASSLWSGGFRDTQYF.